This T cell receptor (beta chain) appears in the sequencing data of a study of blood T cell repertoires in COVID-19. Background on the study: Whether acute or convalescent, the COVID-19 samples came from the United States, Italy and Spain.

The CDR3 is 13 amino acids. The J segment lost 4 bases and the V segment lost 6 bases, leaving 5 bases of the junction unmatched. The germline CDR1 and CDR2 sequences are MDHEN and SYDVKM. Authors' analysis steps: Counts of nucleated cells, estimated from reference gene primer amplification, were obtained. Using immunoSEQ multiplex PCR, the repertoire was profiled, and TCRdb retains in-frame clones only, with some absent. V and J calls and clone size are as listed in that table; D and trimming were resolved from the DNA. The profile shows about 73,000 clones, about 86% of them singletons. Sequenced: peripheral blood. This rearrangement joins TRBV28 to TRBJ1-2; 7 bases agree with TRBD1. The sequence came from a human donor in a cohort sampled during active COVID-19. The CDR3 sequence: CASRPGQVYGYTF. The CDR3 coding sequence is TGTGCCAGCAGGCCCGGACAGGTCTATGGCTACACCTTC.